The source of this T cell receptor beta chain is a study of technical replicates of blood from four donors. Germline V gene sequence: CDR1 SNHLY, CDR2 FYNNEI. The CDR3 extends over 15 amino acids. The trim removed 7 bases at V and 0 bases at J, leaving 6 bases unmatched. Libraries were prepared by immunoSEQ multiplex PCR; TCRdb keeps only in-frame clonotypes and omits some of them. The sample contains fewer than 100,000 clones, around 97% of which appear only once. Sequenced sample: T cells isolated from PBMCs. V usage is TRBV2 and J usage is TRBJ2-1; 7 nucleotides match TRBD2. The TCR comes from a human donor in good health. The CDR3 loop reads CASKSSGSSYNEQFF. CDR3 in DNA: TGTGCCAGCAAGTCTAGCGGAAGCTCCTACAATGAGCAGTTCTTC.